Shown below are 6 T cell receptor beta chains from a single sample sequenced in a study of Tregs in tolerant kidney transplant recipients. TCRdb's copy holds only in-frame clones and misses some; the assay was immunoSEQ multiplex PCR. The sample records some 62,000 clones, around 98% being singletons. Here the sequenced sample was Tregs from blood, taken before the transplant. The receptors were gathered from a human donor who received a combined kidney and bone marrow transplant.

The chain couples TRBV5-1 to TRBJ1-1; D is undetermined. Germline V gene data show CDR1 as SGHRS and CDR2 as YFSETQ. With 0 bases removed from V and 8 bases from J, the gap between germline ends came to 11 bases. CDR3 length equals 13 residues. CDR3 in DNA: TGCGCCAGCAGCTTGGCCTCTGGGCTGGAAGCTTTCTTT. This encodes CASSLASGLEAFF. Together with reference TRBV5-1 and TRBJ1-1, the CDR3 gives the full variable domain: KAGVTQTPRYLIKTRGQQVTLSCSPISGHRSVSWYQQTPGQGLQFLFEYFSETQRNKGNFPGRFSGRQFSNSRSEMNVSTLELGDSALYLCASSLASGLEAFFGQGTRLTVV.

The chain links TRBV10-3 to TRBJ1-5; the D is unclear. The V end lost 0 bases, the J end lost 4 bases, and 7 bases lay between the germline ends. The length of the CDR3 is 14 residues. Germline V lookup: CDR1 ENHRY, CDR2 SYGVKD. This CDR3 reads CAISESSGNQPQHF. CDR3 nucleotide sequence: TGTGCCATCAGTGAGTCTAGCGGTAATCAGCCCCAGCATTTT.

This chain connects TRBV6-5 to TRBJ2-7; 8 bases fit TRBD1. CDR1 MNHEY and CDR2 SVGAGI come from the germline V gene. This CDR3 region has 13 residues. V was pared by 9 bases and J by 0 bases, with 4 bases of the junction left unmatched. DNA of the CDR3: TGTGCCAGTCGACAGGGGACCTCCTACGAGCAGTACTTC. Protein: CASRQGTSYEQYF.

J is TRBJ2-5 and V is TRBV7-2; tentative D call: TRBD2 (6 bases). CDR1 SGHTA and CDR2 FQGNSA come from the germline V gene. Deletions cut 4 bases from V and 5 bases from J, with 14 bases between. The CDR3 is 14 residues long. The CDR3, as DNA: TGTGCCAGCAGCTCCTACTCTAGCGCCGAGACCCAGTACTTC. It translates to CASSSYSSAETQYF.

This chain joins TRBV5-8 and TRBJ2-2; possibly TRBD2 for D (7 bases). CDR1 is SGHTS, CDR2 YDEGEE, per germline. The CDR3 contains 16 residues. The germline V and J ends were trimmed by 4 bases and 1 base, with 14 bases remaining between them. CDR3 coding DNA: TGTGCCAGCAGCCGGGGGGCTGGACTGAACACCGGGGAGCTGTTTTTT. Translated: CASSRGAGLNTGELFF.

The J gene is TRBJ2-7, the V gene TRBV6-1; D is possibly TRBD2 (5 bases). This CDR3 comprises 15 residues. In germline, CDR1 is MNHNS, CDR2 SASEGT. Trimming shortened V by 6 bases and J by 2 bases, and 17 bases separated the two germline ends. CDR3 loop: CASRRASPDTYEQYF. The DNA of the CDR3 is TGTGCCAGCAGGAGAGCTAGCCCCGACACCTACGAGCAGTACTTC.